This TCR beta chain stems from a study of cytomegalovirus exposure and HLA in healthy donors. On this clone itself: Its matching antigen is unknown.

The CDR3 loop spans 17 amino acids. V shed 6 bases, J shed 2 bases, and the junction held 13 bases outside the gene matches. CDR1 is MDHEN, CDR2 SYDVKM, per germline. General study points: A list of 150 or so TCR beta chains associated with cytomegalovirus was given.

The PCR contained 60 Vbeta and 13 Jbeta primers. Sequencing was performed with immunoSEQ multiplex PCR; in TCRdb, only in-frame clones are kept and a portion is missing. The top ten hold under 2.5% of the sample, which has about 180,000 clones, around 80% seen once. The sequenced sample was PBMCs. The TCR originated in a woman aged 25 to 45 in good health and CMV-seropositive. This rearrangement joins TRBV28 to TRBJ1-3; 7 positions match TRBD1. The CDR3 region is CASSARQGRVAGNTIYF. CDR3 nucleotide sequence: TGTGCCAGCAGCGCCCGACAGGGTCGGGTCGCTGGAAACACCATATATTTT.